This paragraph reports one TCR beta chain. This clone was counted only a few times. The antigen this receptor binds is unknown. No per-base quality is available; no much larger clone lies one base away. The cohort was made up of roughly 670 healthy bone marrow donors. Cohort members were all nominally healthy when sampled, although unrecorded immune exposures were likely present. The donor tested CMV seronegative and was one of the 352 seronegative cohort members. A peripheral blood sample was provided by each donor, and peripheral blood mononuclear cells were used for TCR beta sequencing. Genomic DNA was extracted from the blood cell samples with the Qiagen DNeasy Blood Extraction Kit. This record belongs to a study of cytomegalovirus exposure and HLA in healthy donors (dated by TCRdb to the late 2010s). In the study overall: An earlier analysis of several hundred of the donors reported 250 to 350 Gb of sequence data and approximately 120 million unique TCR beta sequences obtained from around 180 million T cells. About 330 gigabases of sequencing data and around 85 million unique TCR sequences made up an early release that covered over 550 HLA-typed donors. Of the roughly 400 genotyped donors, approximately 80% were placed in the genetic ancestry cluster associated with self-reported Caucasian donors. The study aimed to test whether signatures of past pathogen exposure could be identified by cataloging public T cell receptors. The T cell repertoires of 666 subjects were profiled by immunosequencing and related to cytomegalovirus serostatus. Besides the first cohort of approximately 710 subjects, a separate validation cohort made up of some 110 different subjects was used. To predict cytomegalovirus infection status, the study brought together high-throughput TCR immunosequencing, statistical association of individual TCRs with disease status, and machine learning. A later analysis re-examined previously published TCR beta repertoires from more than 600 donors and added high-resolution HLA genotyping to investigate patterns of TCR occurrence. The later analysis used no new phenotypic data to find candidate immune exposures, relying instead on TCR beta sequences and their occurrence across donors. To decide whether each TCR beta V gene segment behaved as functional or pseudogenic, an earlier analysis of some 600 of the donors relied on high-throughput TCR beta sequencing. Alongside the repertoire data, information on donor age, sex, ethnicity and CMV serostatus was compiled. In a later genetic analysis, genome-wide SNP genotypes for about 55% of the roughly 700 donors were used, and that subset was treated as a discovery cohort. Every discovery cohort repertoire had been produced on one sequencing platform. Both class I and class II loci were covered by HLA typing, at four-digit resolution. Typing coverage differed by locus: A, B, C, DRB1 and DQB1 were typed in roughly 620-630 donors, DQA1 in about 510, DPA1 in approximately 610, and DPB1 in approximately 450. Several DR-DQ haplotypes were handled as single units for association and clustering because linkage in the cohort was strong. Among 398 genotyped donors of the cohort, an average of approximately 240,000 unique TCR beta nucleotide sequences was sequenced per donor, of which about 18% were non-productive. General study outcomes and caveats: Most CMV-associated TCR beta chains appeared to be HLA-restricted in a later analysis, and the HLA associations seemed to be driven largely by CMV exposure. While some public TCRs were present in many individuals, most TCR sequences turned up only very rarely across donors. A total of 150 or so TCR beta chains were listed by the study as associated with cytomegalovirus. In a later analysis, TCR association rates were found to vary across HLA loci, with the most associated TCRs seen for DRB1 alleles and the fewest for HLA-C alleles. When HLA alleles, especially DR and DQ, strongly co-occurred, attributing TCR associations to individual alleles was difficult. CMV serostatus was the only immune exposure information available for the cohort. At a false discovery rate of 0.05, a later analysis linked 15,000 to 20,000 TCR beta sequences to specific HLA alleles. In an earlier analysis of several hundred of the donors, most TCR beta V segments were observed in productive rearrangements about 87% or about 30% of the time, broadly matching IMGT annotations. According to the authors, the approach could potentially be generalized to other disease states and immunological phenotypes. In a later genetic analysis, fewer N-insertions in productive TCRs were reported among donors in an Asian-associated ancestry cluster than the approximately 670-donor mean. A cluster of highly shared sequence variants was judged likely to be a technical artifact of the sequencing pipeline. Because HLA typing was missing for some donors at each locus, association tests included only the typed subset. Sequencing depth was assumed to be roughly uniform across donors in the presence/absence analyses, though that assumption may not hold. In this cohort, only TCR beta chains were sequenced, and detectable features were limited by the absence of alpha or paired-chain data. Some IMGT-functional V segments, including TRBV6-2 and TRBV6-3, could not be told apart with the 87-base-pair reads, so those segments were excluded. The classifier was reported to diagnose cytomegalovirus status with high specificity and sensitivity in both the original cohort and the validation cohort. Linkage disequilibrium might explain the correlated functional status among segregating V segments, but an unknown experimental factor could not be excluded. A later analysis reported that several top co-occurrence clusters appeared linked to parvovirus B19, influenza, CMV and Epstein-Barr virus. A later analysis found that HLA-associated TCR beta chains were more clonally expanded and had lower generation probabilities than equally common non-associated chains. The earlier analysis of 587 of the donors excluded 15 to 20 rarely observed V segments, including chromosome 9 orphons, because counts were too low. V-gene and J-gene trimming of TCR beta chains was associated with a missense DCLRE1C variant in a later genetic analysis, and the association was replicated in an independent cohort. In vitro tests confirmed that a few of the cytomegalovirus-associated TCR beta chains recognize cytomegalovirus antigens. A further reported finding was that TCR beta sequences accurately predicted the HLA-A and HLA-B alleles for most subjects in the first cohort.

The library came from the immunoSEQ multiplex PCR assay. A mixture of 60 forward primers for TCR Vbeta segments and 13 reverse primers for TCR Jbeta segments was used in the multiplex PCR. A multiplex PCR assay on genomic DNA amplified the CDR3 region of rearranged TCR beta genes. On the Illumina HiSeq System, the amplified TCR beta libraries were sequenced as 87-base-pair reads. The study's own analysis went as follows. In a later analysis, around 80 million unique TCR beta chains were counted across the roughly 610 repertoires, and about 10 million of these chains were shared by at least two donors. A nearest-neighbor algorithm error-corrected the raw reads and collapsed the reads into unique sequences, merging closely related sequences to remove PCR and sequencing errors. V, D and J gene segments were assigned by aligning CDR3 sequences to IMGT reference sequences. For a sequence to be retained, a match of at least six nucleotides to both a V gene segment and a J gene segment was required. A rearrangement was called productive if the CDR3 had no stop codons and remained in frame with V and J, and every other rearrangement was called non-productive. CDR3 was defined according to IMGT convention as the region running from the second conserved V-encoded cysteine to the conserved J-encoded phenylalanine. The earlier analysis of about 610 of the donors excluded sequences that lacked an unambiguous match to a single V gene segment. An earlier analysis of approximately 590 of the donors classified V segments as functional when productive rearrangements were above 56.7% and as segregating when the standard deviation between donors was above 5%. A statistical classification framework was built to diagnose cytomegalovirus status from the catalog of TCR beta chain sequences. V and J gene assignment, in a later analysis, came from comparing TCR nucleotide sequences with IMGT/GENE-DB human TR gene sequences. In a later analysis, CDR3 sequences and most-parsimonious VDJ recombination scenarios were assigned using the TCRdist pipeline. In a later analysis, each TCR beta chain was defined by its CDR3 amino acid sequence together with its V-gene family, and reads lacking a unique V-gene family were excluded. To address suspected cross-contamination and a sequencing artifact, a later analysis removed 592 highly shared, low-generation-probability nucleotide sequences. For each public chain, a later analysis derived a clonal expansion index from normalized ranks of inferred template counts within each repertoire. A later analysis computed generation probabilities with a VDJ recombination model fitted to out-of-frame rearrangements, and checked the results against IGoR. In a later analysis, hypergeometric tests were used to score TCR-TCR, TCR-HLA and TCR-CMV co-occurrence, with a repertoire-size bias correction applied to TCR pairs. False discovery rates were estimated in a later analysis by permuting HLA or CMV assignments 20 times. In a later analysis, co-occurring TCRs were grouped with DBSCAN, and TCRdist sequence similarity was added when clustering was performed within HLA-allele-positive subsets. For co-occurrence clustering, repertoires with fewer than 30,000 or more than 120,000 public chains were excluded, along with roughly 5 repertoires with anomalous nucleotide sharing. TCRdb stores this immuneACCESS table with in-frame sequences only. Part of the clones is absent; in the studies checked, under half of the shortfall reflects unresolved V genes, and no reason is known for the rest. V, J and clone size are those of that table, while D and trimming were read from the DNA. The sample table holds 250,000 to 350,000 clones, of which about 75% were seen once. The ten largest make up under 2.5% of the sample.

Per the germline V gene, MDHEN is the CDR1 and SYDVKM is the CDR2. The cysteine opens and the phenylalanine closes a CDR3 of 13 amino acids. Only the CDR3 portion is preserved as DNA: 39 bases, with reading frame beginning at the first base. V gives up 6 bases and J gives up 0 bases, and the segment between their germline ends measures 8 bases. The sequence came from a female donor in good health and CMV-seronegative. The specimen was PBMCs. In this chain, TRBV28 is recombined with TRBJ1-1; the D gene is perhaps TRBD1, on 6 matching bases. The DNA sequence is given as TGTGCCAGCAGGGACAGTATGAACACTGAAGCTTTCTTT. This translates into CASRDSMNTEAFF.